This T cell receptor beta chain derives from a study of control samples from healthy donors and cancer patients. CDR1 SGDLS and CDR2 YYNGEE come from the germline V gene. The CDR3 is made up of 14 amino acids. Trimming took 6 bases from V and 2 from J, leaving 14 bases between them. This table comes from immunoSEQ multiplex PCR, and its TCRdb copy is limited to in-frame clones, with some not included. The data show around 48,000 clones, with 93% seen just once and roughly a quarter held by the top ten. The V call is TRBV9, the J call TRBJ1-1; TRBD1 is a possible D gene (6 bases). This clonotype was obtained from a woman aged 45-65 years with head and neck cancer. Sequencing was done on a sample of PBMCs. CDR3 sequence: CASTPQGFNTEAFF. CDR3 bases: TGTGCCAGCACCCCACAGGGTTTCAACACTGAAGCTTTCTTT.